Included here is one T cell receptor beta chain sequence, with context. Its antigen is not known. This sample was taken from a study of beta chain features in type 1 diabetes. Overall study context: Sorted cells from all samples, numbering about 99,000,000, were examined.

Since all of the isolated RNA was reverse transcribed, expressed TCRB transcripts were what got sequenced. Some clones are missing from TCRdb's copy, which holds only in-frame ones; the method was immunoSEQ multiplex PCR. The sample contains 55,000 to 85,000 clones, about 48% of which appear only once. Regarding the study as a whole: Shorter TCRB CDR3s, moderately but significantly so, were found in Type 1 diabetes patients in all four CD4+ subsets. Diminished insertions and augmented deletions at VDJ junctions characterized type 1 diabetes patients.

The CDR3 covers 15 residues. The V end was cut by 8 bases, the J end by 1 base, with 15 bases between. CDR1 is MNHNS, CDR2 SASEGT, per germline. The clonotype comes from a young man with type 1 diabetes. Sequenced: central memory CD4+ T cells from blood. The gene calls are TRBV6-1 and TRBJ2-1; TRBD1 might be the D (6 bases). The CDR3 loop reads CASLRGSSSYNEQFF. The CDR3 DNA reads TGTGCCAGCCTTAGGGGGAGTTCATCCTACAATGAGCAGTTCTTC.